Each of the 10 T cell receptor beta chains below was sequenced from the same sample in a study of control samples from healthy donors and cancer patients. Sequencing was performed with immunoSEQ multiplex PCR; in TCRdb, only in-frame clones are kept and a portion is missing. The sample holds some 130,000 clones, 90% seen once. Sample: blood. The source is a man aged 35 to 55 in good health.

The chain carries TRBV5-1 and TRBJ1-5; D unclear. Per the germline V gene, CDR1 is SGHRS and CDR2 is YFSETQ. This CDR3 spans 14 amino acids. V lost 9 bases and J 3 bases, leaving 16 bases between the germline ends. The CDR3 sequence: CATWDGQNNQPQHF. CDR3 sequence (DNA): TGCGCCACTTGGGATGGGCAGAACAATCAGCCCCAGCATTTT. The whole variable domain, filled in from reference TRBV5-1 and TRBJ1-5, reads KAGVTQTPRYLIKTRGQQVTLSCSPISGHRSVSWYQQTPGQGLQFLFEYFSETQRNKGNFPGRFSGRQFSNSRSEMNVSTLELGDSALYLCATWDGQNNQPQHFGDGTRLSIL.

CDR3: CASSGGGASYNEQFF. CDR3 nucleotides: TGCGCCAGCAGCGGCGGGGGGGCCTCCTACAATGAGCAGTTCTTC. The rearrangement uses TRBV5-1 and TRBJ2-1, with TRBD2 matching over 9 bases. The CDR3 spans 15 residues. Germline V gives CDR1 SGHRS, CDR2 YFSETQ. The V segment lost 4 bases and the J segment 0 bases; nucleotides outside the gene matches: 2.

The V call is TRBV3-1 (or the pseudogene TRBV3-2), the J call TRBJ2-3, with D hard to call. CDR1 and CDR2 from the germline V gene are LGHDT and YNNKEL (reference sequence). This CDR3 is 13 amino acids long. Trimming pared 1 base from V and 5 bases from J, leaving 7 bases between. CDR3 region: CASSQAWGDTQYF. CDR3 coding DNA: TGTGCCAGCAGCCAAGCGTGGGGAGATACGCAGTATTTT.

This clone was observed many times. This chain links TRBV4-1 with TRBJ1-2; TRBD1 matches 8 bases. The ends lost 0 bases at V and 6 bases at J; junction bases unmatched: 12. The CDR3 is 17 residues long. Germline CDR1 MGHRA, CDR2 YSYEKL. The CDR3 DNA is TGCGCCAGCAGCCAAGATCCCCAGGGGGCGCAAACAGATGGCTACACCTTC. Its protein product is CASSQDPQGAQTDGYTF.

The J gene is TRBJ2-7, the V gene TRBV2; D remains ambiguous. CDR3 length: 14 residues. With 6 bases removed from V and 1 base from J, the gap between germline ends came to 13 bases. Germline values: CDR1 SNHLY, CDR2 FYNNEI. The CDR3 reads CASRGLATSYEQYF. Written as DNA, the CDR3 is TGTGCCAGCAGGGGTTTGGCCACATCCTACGAGCAGTACTTC.

CDR3 protein: CASRRGGPPETQYF. CDR3 nucleotide sequence: TGTGCCAGCAGACGGGGGGGGCCCCCAGAGACCCAGTACTTC. The chain uses TRBV5-6 and TRBJ2-5; 8 bases map to TRBD2. Germline lookup yields CDR1 SGHDT and CDR2 YYEEEE. This CDR3 has 14 residues. With 5 bases clipped from V and 4 bases from J, the junction kept 7 bases outside the gene matches.

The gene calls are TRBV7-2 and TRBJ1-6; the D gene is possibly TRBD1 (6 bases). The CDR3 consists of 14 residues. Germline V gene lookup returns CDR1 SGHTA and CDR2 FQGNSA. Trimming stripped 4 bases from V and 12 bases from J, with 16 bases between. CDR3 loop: CASSSRGTTIPLHF. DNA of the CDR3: TGTGCCAGCAGCTCACGAGGGACAACAATACCCCTCCACTTT.

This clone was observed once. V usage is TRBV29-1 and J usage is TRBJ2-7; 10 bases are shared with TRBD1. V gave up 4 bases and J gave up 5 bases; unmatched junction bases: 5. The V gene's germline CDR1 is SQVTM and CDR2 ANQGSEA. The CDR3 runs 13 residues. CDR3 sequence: CSVGGTGANEQYF. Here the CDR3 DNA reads TGCAGCGTTGGAGGGACAGGGGCCAACGAGCAGTACTTC.

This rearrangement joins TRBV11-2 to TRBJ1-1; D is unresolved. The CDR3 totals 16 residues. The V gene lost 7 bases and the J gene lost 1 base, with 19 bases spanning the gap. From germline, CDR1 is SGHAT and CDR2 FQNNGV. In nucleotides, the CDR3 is TGTGCCAGCACCCTCCGGCTTTGGGATACGAACACTGAAGCTTTCTTT. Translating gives CASTLRLWDTNTEAFF. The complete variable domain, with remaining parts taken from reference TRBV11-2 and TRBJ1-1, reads EAGVAQSPRYKIIEKRQSVAFWCNPISGHATLYWYQQILGQGPKLLIQFQNNGVVDDSQLPKDRFSAERLKGVDSTLKIQPAKLEDSAVYLCASTLRLWDTNTEAFFGQGTRLTVV.

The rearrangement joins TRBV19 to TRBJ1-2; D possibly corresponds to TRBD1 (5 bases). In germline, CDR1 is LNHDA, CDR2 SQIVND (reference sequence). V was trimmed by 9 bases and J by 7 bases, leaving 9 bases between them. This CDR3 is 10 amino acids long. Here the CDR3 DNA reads TGTGCCAGCGGGACTTCTGGCTACACCTTC. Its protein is CASGTSGYTF. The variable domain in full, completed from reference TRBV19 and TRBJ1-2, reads DGGITQSPKYLFRKEGQNVTLSCEQNLNHDAMYWYRQDPGQGLRLIYYSQIVNDFQKGDIAEGYSVSREKKESFPLTVTSAQKNPTAFYLCASGTSGYTFGSGTRLTVV.